Listed below are T cell receptor beta chains from one sample, sequenced in a study of vaccination and CD4 T cells after COVID-19. TCRdb called the PCR reads again in MiXCR, with one record for every CDR3 protein. The sample lists more than 15,000 distinct CDR3 sequences, 30% to 45% occurring once. Which antigens these TCRs recognize remains unknown. The sequenced material came from CD4+ T cells from blood, cultured in vitro. The source of these receptors is a human donor who had recovered from COVID-19. CDR3s include the opening cysteine and the closing phenylalanine or tryptophan. D genes are given only for firm matches. The size of a clone is reported for some rows only, either as once, few or many, or as a class for expanded clones.

j_call v_call clone_size d_call cdr3_nt cdr3_aa
TRBJ1-2 TRBV9 once . TGTGCCAGCAGCGCCCGGTGGGATAGCTATGGCTACACCTTC CASSARWDSYGYTF
TRBJ2-7 TRBV11-2 . . TGTGCCAGCAGCTTGGCGTATAATGTCTCCCCGGGCGAGCAGTACTTC CASSLAYNVSPGEQYF
TRBJ1-2 TRBV7-2 . . TGTGCCAGCAGCTTAAAAGGGGGGAGGGTTTCTGGCTACACCTTC CASSLKGGRVSGYTF
TRBJ1-2 TRBV29-1 . TRBD1 TGCAGCGTTGAAGATATCCTCGGGACAGGGGGCTCCTGGAGGGGCTACACCTTC CSVEDILGTGGSWRGYTF
TRBJ2-5 TRBV20-1 . TRBD1 TGCAGTGCCAAAAGCGAGGGGGCTTCAGGAGAGACCCAGTACTTC CSAKSEGASGETQYF
TRBJ2-2 TRBV15 . TRBD2 TGTGCCACCAGCAGAGTCCTAGCGGGAGTCACCGGGGAGCTGTTTTTT CATSRVLAGVTGELFF
TRBJ2-1 TRBV20-1 . TRBD2 TGCAGTGCTAGACTAGCGGGAGGGCCCGGGGAGTTCTTC CSARLAGGPGEFF
TRBJ2-7 TRBV11-2 . . TGTGCCAGCAGCTTAAGCGGGCCGATCTCCTACGAGCAGCACTTC CASSLSGPISYEQHF
TRBJ2-5 TRBV28 . . TGTGCCAGCAGGTTTCAAGTCCAAGAGACCCAGTACTTC CASRFQVQETQYF
TRBJ2-1 TRBV6-5 . . TGTGCCAGCAGTTCGACGGCTAGCTTGACGCGGCAGTTCTTC CASSSTASLTRQFF
TRBJ1-3 TRBV20-1 few . TGCAGTGCTAGGGATAGACACCGAGGGTCTGGAAACACCATATATTTT CSARDRHRGSGNTIYF
TRBJ2-3 TRBV4-3 . TRBD2 TGCGCCAGCAGCCAAGCTAGACTAGCTACAGATACGCAGTATTTT CASSQARLATDTQYF
TRBJ2-5 TRBV7-2 once . TGTGCCAGCAGCTTAGACAGGTCTTTAAAGACCCAGTACTTC CASSLDRSLKTQYF